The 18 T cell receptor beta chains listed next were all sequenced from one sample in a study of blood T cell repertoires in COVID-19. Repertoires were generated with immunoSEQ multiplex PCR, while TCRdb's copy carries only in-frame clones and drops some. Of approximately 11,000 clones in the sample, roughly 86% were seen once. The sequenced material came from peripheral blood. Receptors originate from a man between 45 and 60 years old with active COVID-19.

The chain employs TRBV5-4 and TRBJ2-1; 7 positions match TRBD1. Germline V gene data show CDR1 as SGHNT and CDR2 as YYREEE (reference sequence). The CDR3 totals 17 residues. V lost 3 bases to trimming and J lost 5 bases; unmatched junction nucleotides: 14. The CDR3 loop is CASSWAPGTESDNEQFF. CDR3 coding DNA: TGTGCCAGCAGCTGGGCACCCGGGACAGAAAGTGACAATGAGCAGTTCTTC.

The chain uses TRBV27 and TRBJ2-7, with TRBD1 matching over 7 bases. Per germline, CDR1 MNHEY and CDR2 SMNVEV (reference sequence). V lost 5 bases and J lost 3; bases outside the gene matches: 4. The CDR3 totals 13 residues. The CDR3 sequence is CASSATGIYEQYF. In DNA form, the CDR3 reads TGTGCCAGCAGTGCGACAGGGATCTACGAGCAGTACTTC.

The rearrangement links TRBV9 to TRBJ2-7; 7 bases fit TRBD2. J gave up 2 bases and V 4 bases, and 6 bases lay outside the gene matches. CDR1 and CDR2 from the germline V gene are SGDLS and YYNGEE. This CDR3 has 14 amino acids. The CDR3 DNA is TGTGCCAGCAGCCCCGGGGGGACTACCTACGAGCAGTACTTC. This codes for CASSPGGTTYEQYF.

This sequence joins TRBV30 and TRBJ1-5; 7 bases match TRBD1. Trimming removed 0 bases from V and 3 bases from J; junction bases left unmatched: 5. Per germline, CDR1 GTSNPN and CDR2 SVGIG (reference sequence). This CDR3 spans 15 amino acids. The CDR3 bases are TGTGCCTGGAGTGTAGGGACAGTCGACAATCAGCCCCAGCATTTT. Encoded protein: CAWSVGTVDNQPQHF.

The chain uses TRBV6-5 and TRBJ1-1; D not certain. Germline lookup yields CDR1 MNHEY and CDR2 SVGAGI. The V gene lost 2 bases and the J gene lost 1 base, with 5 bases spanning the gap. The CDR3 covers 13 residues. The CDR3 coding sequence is TGTGCCAGCAGTTACGCGGGGAACACTGAAGCTTTCTTT. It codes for CASSYAGNTEAFF.

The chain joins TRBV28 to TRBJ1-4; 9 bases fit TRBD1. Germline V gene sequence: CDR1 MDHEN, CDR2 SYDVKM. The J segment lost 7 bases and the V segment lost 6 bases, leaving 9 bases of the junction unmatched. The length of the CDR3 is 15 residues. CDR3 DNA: TGTGCCAGCAGCCTCGGACAGGGGTTAAGTGAAAAACTGTTTTTT. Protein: CASSLGQGLSEKLFF.

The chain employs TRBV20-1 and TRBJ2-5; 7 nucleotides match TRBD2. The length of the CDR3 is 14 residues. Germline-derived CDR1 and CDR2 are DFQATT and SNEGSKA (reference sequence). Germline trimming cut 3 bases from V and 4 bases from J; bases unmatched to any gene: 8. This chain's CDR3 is CSASWRELGETQYF. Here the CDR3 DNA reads TGCAGTGCTAGTTGGCGGGAGTTGGGAGAGACCCAGTACTTC.

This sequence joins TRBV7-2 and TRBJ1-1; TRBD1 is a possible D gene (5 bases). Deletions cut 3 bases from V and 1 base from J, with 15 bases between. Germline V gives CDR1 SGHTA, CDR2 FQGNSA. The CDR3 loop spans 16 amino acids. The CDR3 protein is CASSFDGRVGNTEAFF. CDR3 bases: TGTGCCAGCAGCTTTGACGGCAGGGTGGGGAACACTGAAGCTTTCTTT. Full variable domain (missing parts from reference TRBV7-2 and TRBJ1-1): GAGVSQSPSNKVTEKGKDVELRCDPISGHTALYWYRQSLGQGLEFLIYFQGNSAPDKSGLPSDRFSAERTGGSVSTLTIQRTQQEDSAVYLCASSFDGRVGNTEAFFGQGTRLTVV.

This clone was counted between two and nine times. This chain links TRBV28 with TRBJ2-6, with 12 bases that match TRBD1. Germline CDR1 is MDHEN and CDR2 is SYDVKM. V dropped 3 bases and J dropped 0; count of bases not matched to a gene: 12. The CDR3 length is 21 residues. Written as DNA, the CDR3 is TGTGCCAGCAGTTTTCACCGGGACAGGGGGCGACTTATCTCTGGGGCCAACGTCCTGACTTTC. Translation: CASSFHRDRGRLISGANVLTF. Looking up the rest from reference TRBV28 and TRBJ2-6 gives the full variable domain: DVKVTQSSRYLVKRTGEKVFLECVQDMDHENMFWYRQDPGLGLRLIYFSYDVKMKEKGDIPEGYSVSREKKERFSLILESASTNQTSMYLCASSFHRDRGRLISGANVLTFGAGSRLTVL.

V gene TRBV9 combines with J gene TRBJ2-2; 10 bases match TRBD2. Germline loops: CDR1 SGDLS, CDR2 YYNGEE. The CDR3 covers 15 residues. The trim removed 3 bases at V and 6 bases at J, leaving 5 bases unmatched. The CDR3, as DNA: TGTGCCAGCAGCGACGAGCGGGAGGGCGCCGGGGAGCTGTTTTTT. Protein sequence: CASSDEREGAGELFF.

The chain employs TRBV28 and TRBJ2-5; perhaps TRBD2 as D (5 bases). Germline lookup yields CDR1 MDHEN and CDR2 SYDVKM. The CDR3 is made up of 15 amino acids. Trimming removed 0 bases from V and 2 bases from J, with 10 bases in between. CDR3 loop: CASSLWGSFQETQYF. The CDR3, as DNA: TGTGCCAGCAGTTTATGGGGGAGTTTTCAAGAGACCCAGTACTTC.

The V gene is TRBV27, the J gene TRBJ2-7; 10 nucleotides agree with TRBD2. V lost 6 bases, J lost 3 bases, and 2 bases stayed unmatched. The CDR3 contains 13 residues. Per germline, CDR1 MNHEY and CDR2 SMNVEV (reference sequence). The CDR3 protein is CASRASGGYEQYF. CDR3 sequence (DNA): TGTGCCAGCAGGGCTAGCGGGGGCTACGAGCAGTACTTC.

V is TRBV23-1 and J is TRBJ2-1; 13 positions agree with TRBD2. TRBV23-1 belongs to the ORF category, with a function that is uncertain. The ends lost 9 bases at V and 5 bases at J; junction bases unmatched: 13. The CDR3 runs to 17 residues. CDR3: CARGGRTSGRAHNEQFF. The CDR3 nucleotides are TGCGCCAGAGGGGGTCGAACTAGCGGGAGGGCCCACAATGAGCAGTTCTTC.

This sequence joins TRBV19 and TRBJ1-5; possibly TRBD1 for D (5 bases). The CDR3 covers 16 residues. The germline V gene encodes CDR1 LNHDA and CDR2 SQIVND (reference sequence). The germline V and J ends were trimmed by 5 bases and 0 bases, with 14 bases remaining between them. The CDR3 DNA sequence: TGTGCCAGTAGTCCCCGGGGGACCTTTAGCAATCAGCCCCAGCATTTT. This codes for CASSPRGTFSNQPQHF.

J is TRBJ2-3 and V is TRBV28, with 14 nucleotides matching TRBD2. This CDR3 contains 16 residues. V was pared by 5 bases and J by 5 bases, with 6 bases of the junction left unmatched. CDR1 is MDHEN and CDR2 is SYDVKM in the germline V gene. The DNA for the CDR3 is TGTGCCAGCAGTCGGGGACTAGCGGGAGTTTTAGATACGCAGTATTTT. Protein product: CASSRGLAGVLDTQYF.

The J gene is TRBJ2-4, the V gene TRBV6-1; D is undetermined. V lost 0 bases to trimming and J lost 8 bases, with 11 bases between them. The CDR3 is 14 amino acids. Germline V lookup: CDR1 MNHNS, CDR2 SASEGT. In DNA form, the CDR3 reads TGTGCCAGCAGTGAAGCTCGCGCTGTGGACATTCAGTACTTC. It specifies CASSEARAVDIQYF.

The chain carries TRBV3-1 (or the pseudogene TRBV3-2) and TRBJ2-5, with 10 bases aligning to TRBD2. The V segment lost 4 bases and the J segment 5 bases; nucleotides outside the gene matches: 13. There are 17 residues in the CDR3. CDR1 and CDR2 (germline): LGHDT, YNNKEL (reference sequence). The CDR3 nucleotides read TGTGCCAGCAGCCGGCTGTTTTCTAGCGGGAGAGATGAGACCCAGTACTTC. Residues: CASSRLFSSGRDETQYF.

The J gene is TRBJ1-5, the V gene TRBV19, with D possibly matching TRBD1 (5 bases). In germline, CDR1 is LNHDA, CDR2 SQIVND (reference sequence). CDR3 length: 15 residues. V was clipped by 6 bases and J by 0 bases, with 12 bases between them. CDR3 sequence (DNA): TGTGCCAGTAGATCGACAGTCTATAGCAATCAGCCCCAGCATTTT. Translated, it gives CASRSTVYSNQPQHF. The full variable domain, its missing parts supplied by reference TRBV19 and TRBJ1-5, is DGGITQSPKYLFRKEGQNVTLSCEQNLNHDAMYWYRQDPGQGLRLIYYSQIVNDFQKGDIAEGYSVSREKKESFPLTVTSAQKNPTAFYLCASRSTVYSNQPQHFGDGTRLSIL.